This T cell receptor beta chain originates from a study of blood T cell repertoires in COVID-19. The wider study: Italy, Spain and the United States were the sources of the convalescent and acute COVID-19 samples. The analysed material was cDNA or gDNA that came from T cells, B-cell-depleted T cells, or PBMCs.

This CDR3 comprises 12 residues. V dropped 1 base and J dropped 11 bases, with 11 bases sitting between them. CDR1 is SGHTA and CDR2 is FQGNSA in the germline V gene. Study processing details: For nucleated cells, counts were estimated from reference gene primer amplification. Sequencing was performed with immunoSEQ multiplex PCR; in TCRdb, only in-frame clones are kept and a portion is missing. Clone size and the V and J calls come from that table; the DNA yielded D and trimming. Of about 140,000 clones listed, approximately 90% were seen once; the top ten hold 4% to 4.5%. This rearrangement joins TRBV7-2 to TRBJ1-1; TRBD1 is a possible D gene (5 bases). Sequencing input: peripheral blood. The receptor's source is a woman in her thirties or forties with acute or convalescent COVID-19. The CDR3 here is CASSLVAGTAFF. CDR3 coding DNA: TGTGCCAGCAGCTTAGTCGCGGGGACTGCTTTCTTT.